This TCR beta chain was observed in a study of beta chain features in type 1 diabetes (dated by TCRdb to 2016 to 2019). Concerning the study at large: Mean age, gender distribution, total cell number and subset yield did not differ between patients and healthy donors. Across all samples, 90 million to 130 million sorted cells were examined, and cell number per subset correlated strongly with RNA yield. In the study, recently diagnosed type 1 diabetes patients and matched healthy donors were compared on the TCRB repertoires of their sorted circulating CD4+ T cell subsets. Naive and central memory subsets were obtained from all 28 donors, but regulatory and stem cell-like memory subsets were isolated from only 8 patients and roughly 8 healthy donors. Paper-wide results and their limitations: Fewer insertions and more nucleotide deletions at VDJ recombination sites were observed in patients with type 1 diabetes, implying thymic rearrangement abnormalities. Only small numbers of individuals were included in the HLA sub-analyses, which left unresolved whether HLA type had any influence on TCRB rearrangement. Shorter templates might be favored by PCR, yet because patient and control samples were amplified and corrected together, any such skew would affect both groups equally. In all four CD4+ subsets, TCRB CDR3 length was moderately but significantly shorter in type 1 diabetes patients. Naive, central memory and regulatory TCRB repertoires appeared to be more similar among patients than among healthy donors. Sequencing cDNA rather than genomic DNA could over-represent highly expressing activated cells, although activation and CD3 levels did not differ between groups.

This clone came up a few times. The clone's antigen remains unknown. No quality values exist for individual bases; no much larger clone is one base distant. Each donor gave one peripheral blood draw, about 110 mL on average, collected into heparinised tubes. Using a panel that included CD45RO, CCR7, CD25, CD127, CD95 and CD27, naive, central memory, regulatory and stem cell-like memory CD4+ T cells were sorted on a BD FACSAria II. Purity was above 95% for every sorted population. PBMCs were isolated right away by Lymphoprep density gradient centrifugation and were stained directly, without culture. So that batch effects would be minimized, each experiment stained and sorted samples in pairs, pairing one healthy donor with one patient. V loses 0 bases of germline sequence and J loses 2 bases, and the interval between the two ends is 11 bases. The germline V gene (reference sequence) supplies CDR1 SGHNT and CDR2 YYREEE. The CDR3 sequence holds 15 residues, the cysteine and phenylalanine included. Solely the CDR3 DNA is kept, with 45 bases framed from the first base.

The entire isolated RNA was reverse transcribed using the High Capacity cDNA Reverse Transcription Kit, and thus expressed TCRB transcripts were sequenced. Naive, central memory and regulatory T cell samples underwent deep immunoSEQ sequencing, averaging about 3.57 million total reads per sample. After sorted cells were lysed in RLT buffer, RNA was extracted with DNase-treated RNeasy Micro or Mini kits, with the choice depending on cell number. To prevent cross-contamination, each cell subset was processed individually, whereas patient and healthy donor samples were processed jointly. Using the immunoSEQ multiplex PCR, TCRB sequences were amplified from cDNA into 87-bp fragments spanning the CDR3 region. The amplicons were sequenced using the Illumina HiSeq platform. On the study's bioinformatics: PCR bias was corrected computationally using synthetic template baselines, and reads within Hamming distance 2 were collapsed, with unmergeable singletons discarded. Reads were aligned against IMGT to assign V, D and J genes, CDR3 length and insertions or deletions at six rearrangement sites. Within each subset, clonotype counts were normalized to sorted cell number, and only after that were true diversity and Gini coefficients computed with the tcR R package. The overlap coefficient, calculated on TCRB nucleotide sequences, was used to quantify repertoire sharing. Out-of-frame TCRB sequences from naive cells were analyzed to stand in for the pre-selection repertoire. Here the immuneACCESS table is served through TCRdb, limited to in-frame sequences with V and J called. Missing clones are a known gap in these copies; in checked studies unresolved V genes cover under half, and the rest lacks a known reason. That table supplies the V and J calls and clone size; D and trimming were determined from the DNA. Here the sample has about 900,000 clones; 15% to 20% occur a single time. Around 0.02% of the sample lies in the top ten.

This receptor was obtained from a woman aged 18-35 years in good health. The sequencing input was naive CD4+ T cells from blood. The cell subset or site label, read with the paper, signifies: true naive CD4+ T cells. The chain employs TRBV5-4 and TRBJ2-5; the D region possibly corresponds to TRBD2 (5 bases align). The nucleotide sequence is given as TGTGCCAGCAGCTTGGAGGCGGGCCGGCAAGAGACCCAGTACTTC. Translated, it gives CASSLEAGRQETQYF.